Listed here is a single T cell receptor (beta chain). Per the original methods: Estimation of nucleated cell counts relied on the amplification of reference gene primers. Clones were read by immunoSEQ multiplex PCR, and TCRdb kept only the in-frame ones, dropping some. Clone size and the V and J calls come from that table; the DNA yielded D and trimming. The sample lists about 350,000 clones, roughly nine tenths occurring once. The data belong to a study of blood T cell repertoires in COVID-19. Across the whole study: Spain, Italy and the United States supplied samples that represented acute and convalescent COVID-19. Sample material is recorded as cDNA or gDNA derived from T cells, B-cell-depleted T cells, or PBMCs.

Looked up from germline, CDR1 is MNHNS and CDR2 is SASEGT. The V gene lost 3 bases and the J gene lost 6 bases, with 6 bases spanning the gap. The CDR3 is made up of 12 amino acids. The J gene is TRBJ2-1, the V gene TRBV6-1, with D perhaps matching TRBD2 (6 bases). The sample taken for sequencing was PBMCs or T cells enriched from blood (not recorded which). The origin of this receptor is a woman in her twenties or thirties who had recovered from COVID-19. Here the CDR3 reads CASSDGGNEQFF. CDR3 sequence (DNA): TGTGCCAGCAGTGACGGGGGCAATGAGCAGTTCTTC.